Presented here are 29 T cell receptor beta chains from one specimen sequenced in a study of T cells in Graves' hyperthyroidism and ophthalmopathy. Authors of the study amplified TCR beta CDR3 regions from RNA transcripts. When the TCR CDR3 underwent first-round RT-PCR, the HTBI primer set was used. TCRdb reanalysed the multiplex PCR reads using MiXCR and keeps one entry per CDR3 protein. The data show 700,000 or so distinct CDR3 sequences, with about 16% seen just once and approximately 8% held by the top ten. Sequencing input: blood. Receptor source: a man aged 18 to 29 with Graves' hyperthyroidism.

This clonotype was seen more than once but under ten times. The CDR3 nucleotides read TGTGCCAGCAGCTTAGGGATAGGACAGGGGGTGGGTGAGCAGTTCTTC. Encoded protein: CASSLGIGQGVGEQFF. The J gene is TRBJ2-1, the V gene TRBV7-9, with 10 bases identical to TRBD1. The length of the CDR3 is 16 residues. The trim removed 1 base at V and 9 bases at J, leaving 9 bases unmatched. The germline V gene has CDR1 SEHNR and CDR2 FQNEAQ (reference sequence). Full variable domain (remainder filled in from reference TRBV7-9 and TRBJ2-1): DTGVSQNPRHKITKRGQNVTFRCDPISEHNRLYWYRQTLGQGPEFLTYFQNEAQLEKSRLLSDRFSAERPKGSFSTLEIQRTEQGDSAMYLCASSLGIGQGVGEQFFGPGTRLTVL.

In its sample, this clonotype was seen a few times. The chain links TRBV20-1 to TRBJ2-2, with D perhaps matching TRBD1 (5 bases). The CDR3 runs to 14 residues. Looked up from germline, CDR1 is DFQATT and CDR2 is SNEGSKA (reference sequence). V lost 0 bases to trimming and J lost 4 bases, with 9 bases between them. CDR3 residues: CSARDAQGTGELFF. The DNA of the CDR3 is TGCAGTGCTAGAGATGCCCAGGGCACCGGGGAGCTGTTTTTT.

The chain has TRBV20-1 and TRBJ2-3; D unresolved. The CDR3 totals 12 residues. V lost 4 bases and J lost 3, with 8 bases in between. Germline V gene sequence: CDR1 DFQATT, CDR2 SNEGSKA (reference sequence). CDR3 nucleotides: TGCAGTGCTACGGATTCGACAGATACGCAGTATTTT. Its translation is CSATDSTDTQYF.

The chain is built from TRBV6-5 and TRBJ1-1; possible D gene TRBD1, 5 bases. This CDR3 spans 16 amino acids. V was shortened by 2 bases and J by 0 bases, with 13 bases between the two germline ends. The germline V gene encodes CDR1 MNHEY and CDR2 SVGAGI. The CDR3 DNA reads as TGTGCCAGCAGTTACCCCAACGGGGCCGTGAACACTGAAGCTTTCTTT. Its protein product is CASSYPNGAVNTEAFF.

The sample holds many counts of this clonotype. V and J are TRBV30 and TRBJ2-3; no definite D call. CDR3 length: 16 amino acids. The germline gives CDR1 GTSNPN, CDR2 SVGIG (reference sequence). With 1 base removed from V and 3 bases from J, the gap between germline ends came to 17 bases. The chain's CDR3 is CAWSADWRKRTDTQYF. The CDR3, as DNA: TGTGCCTGGAGTGCAGACTGGCGCAAGAGGACAGATACGCAGTATTTT.

This clonotype has at least ten counts. V is TRBV28 and J is TRBJ1-3; D call uncertain. This CDR3 comprises 13 residues. V was cut by 3 bases and J by 4 bases, with 7 bases left in between. Germline V gene sequence: CDR1 MDHEN, CDR2 SYDVKM. Written as DNA, the CDR3 is TGTGCCAGCAGTTTGCCCTTGGGAAACACCATATATTTT. Its translation: CASSLPLGNTIYF.

The genes are TRBV28 and TRBJ2-1; TRBD2 is a possible D gene (7 bases). The CDR3 has 15 amino acids. V was trimmed by 6 bases and J by 8 bases, leaving 20 bases between them. Germline-derived CDR1 and CDR2 are MDHEN and SYDVKM. Here the CDR3 DNA reads TGTGCCAGCAGCCCTCCCCGGGGGAGGGGGGATGAGCAGTTCTTC. Translation: CASSPPRGRGDEQFF.

The CDR3 sequence is CASSLEAPVSYEQYF. The CDR3 nucleotides are TGTGCCAGCAGCTTAGAGGCGCCAGTCTCCTACGAGCAGTACTTC. The chain joins TRBV7-9 to TRBJ2-7, with no clear D. Germline assignment: CDR1 SEHNR and CDR2 FQNEAQ (reference sequence). The V end lost 1 base, the J end lost 0 bases, and 10 bases lay between the germline ends. This CDR3 has 15 amino acids.

This clonotype was observed a handful of times. For the CDR3, the DNA is TGTGCCAGCAGTACGGACCCCCCACAGCCCCAGCATTTT. This translates into CASSTDPPQPQHF. This chain uses TRBV6-1 with TRBJ1-5; no reliable D call. CDR3 size: 13 residues. Germline V gene lookup returns CDR1 MNHNS and CDR2 SASEGT. V was pared by 5 bases and J by 7 bases, with 12 bases between.

This clonotype was seen more than once but under ten times. The chain is built from TRBV3-1 and TRBJ2-1; 9 bases are a match to TRBD2. This CDR3 contains 17 residues. Germline V gene data show CDR1 as LGHDT and CDR2 as YNNKEL (reference sequence). J was trimmed by 0 bases and V by 4 bases; bases with no gene match: 7. CDR3 in amino acids: CASSRRAGGSSYNEQFF. In DNA form, the CDR3 reads TGTGCCAGCAGCCGCCGAGCGGGAGGAAGCTCCTACAATGAGCAGTTCTTC.

This clonotype came up once. This chain connects TRBV5-6 to TRBJ2-1; 14 bases match TRBD2. Germline V gene sequence: CDR1 SGHDT, CDR2 YYEEEE. The CDR3 has 15 residues. Unmatched junction bases numbered 5, after V lost 4 bases and J lost 8 bases. CDR3 nucleotides: TGTGCCAGCAGCGCGCCGGGACTAGCGGGAGATGAGCAGTTCTTC. Residues: CASSAPGLAGDEQFF.

This clonotype was counted only a few times. The V call is TRBV6-5, the J call TRBJ1-1; no firm D call. V lost 2 bases and J lost 0, with 13 bases in between. The germline V gene encodes CDR1 MNHEY and CDR2 SVGAGI. The CDR3 totals 16 residues. The CDR3 DNA reads TGTGCCAGCAGTTACACCGGCAGCTTCATGAACACTGAAGCTTTCTTT. This encodes CASSYTGSFMNTEAFF.

V is TRBV18 and J is TRBJ2-6; D uncertain. This CDR3 is 17 amino acids long. With 2 bases removed from V and 0 bases from J, the gap between germline ends came to 11 bases. Per the germline V gene, CDR1 is KGHSH and CDR2 is LQKENI. Here the CDR3 reads CASSPKPAGSGANVLTF. As DNA, the CDR3 is TGTGCCAGCTCACCAAAGCCAGCCGGCTCTGGGGCCAACGTCCTGACTTTC. Variable domain in full (rest from reference TRBV18 and TRBJ2-6): NAGVMQNPRHLVRRRGQEARLRCSPMKGHSHVYWYRQLPEEGLKFMVYLQKENIIDESGMPKERFSAEFPKEGPSILRIQQVVRGDSAAYFCASSPKPAGSGANVLTFGAGSRLTVL.

Notes on this clonotype: The junction does not match germline at one end; this may be a read error. The gene calls are TRBV15 and TRBJ2-1; a weak D match, TRBD1 (5 bases). Germline CDR1 and CDR2: LNHNV and YYDKDF (reference sequence). The CDR3 has 13 amino acids. CDR3 loop: CAASRDPLNEQFF. The CDR3 DNA is TGTGCCGCCAGCAGGGATCCGTTAAATGAGCAGTTCTTC.

V usage is TRBV12-3 or TRBV12-4 and J usage is TRBJ2-1; 9 nucleotides align to TRBD2. CDR3 size: 14 residues. V was clipped by 6 bases and J by 9 bases; unmatched bases: 9. The CDR3 protein is CASSIWREGSEQFF. Here the CDR3 DNA reads TGTGCCAGCAGCATTTGGCGGGAGGGCAGTGAGCAGTTCTTC.

This clonotype was seen only a few times. The rearrangement links TRBV14 to TRBJ2-3; 10 nucleotides match TRBD2. The ends lost 4 bases at V and 2 bases at J; junction bases unmatched: 9. The germline CDR1 and CDR2 sequences are SGHDN and FVKESK. CDR3 size: 17 residues. The CDR3 region has the DNA TGTGCCAGCAGCCCGACCAGACTAGCGGGCTTCACAGATACGCAGTATTTT. Its translation: CASSPTRLAGFTDTQYF.

This clonotype has just a few counts. The rearrangement uses TRBV12-3 or TRBV12-4 and TRBJ1-2; TRBD1 agrees at 9 bases. CDR3 length equals 13 residues. V lost 7 bases to trimming and J lost 7 bases; unmatched junction nucleotides: 7. CDR3 coding DNA: TGTGCCAGCAACCAACAGGGGGCTATTGGCTACACCTTC. It encodes CASNQQGAIGYTF.

This clonotype was recorded at least ten times. This chain uses TRBV7-2 with TRBJ2-7; 10 bases agree with TRBD2. The CDR3 runs 15 residues. CDR1 and CDR2 from the germline V gene are SGHTA and FQGNSA. V shed 5 bases, J shed 2 bases, and the junction held 6 bases outside the gene matches. DNA for the CDR3: TGTGCCAGCAGCCTTAGCGGGAGGCCCGCCTACGAGCAGTACTTC. It translates to CASSLSGRPAYEQYF.

This clonotype was counted many times. The CDR3 nucleotides are TGTGCCAGCTCCGTTGGACAGGGCGCCCGAGAGACCCAGTACTTC. Translating gives CASSVGQGARETQYF. The chain couples TRBV28 to TRBJ2-5, with TRBD1 identical over 8 bases. Per germline, CDR1 MDHEN and CDR2 SYDVKM. V gave up 8 bases and J gave up 4 bases; unmatched junction bases: 12. The CDR3 runs to 15 residues.

This clonotype was found many times. The chain combines TRBV7-6 with TRBJ2-7, with 8 positions matching TRBD1. J was trimmed by 6 bases and V by 3 bases; bases with no gene match: 7. The CDR3 covers 14 residues. The germline gives CDR1 SGHVS, CDR2 FNYEAQ. The CDR3 nucleotides are TGTGCCAGCAGCTTGGGGACAGGAGTTTCCGAGCAGTACTTC. It encodes CASSLGTGVSEQYF.

To note about this clonotype: A much larger clone sits a single nucleotide away, making a read error possible. This chain connects TRBV20-1 to TRBJ2-4; tentative D call: TRBD1 (6 bases). Germline V gives CDR1 DFQATT, CDR2 SNEGSKA (reference sequence). Deletions cut 6 bases from V and 9 bases from J, with 21 bases between. This CDR3 is 14 amino acids long. The CDR3 sequence is CSAYRPGQATIQYF. DNA for the CDR3: TGCAGTGCCTATAGACCGGGACAAGCAACCATTCAGTACTTC.

This chain links TRBV6-9 with TRBJ2-6, with D maybe TRBD1 (5 bases). The CDR3 has 16 residues. Germline CDR1 is MNHGY and CDR2 is SVAAGI. The ends were cut back, 2 bases at V and 0 bases at J, with 8 bases in the middle. Written as DNA, the CDR3 is TGTGCCAGCAGTTATATAAGGGGCTCTGGGGCCAACGTCCTGACTTTC. Residues: CASSYIRGSGANVLTF.

This clonotype was counted between two and nine times. The chain has TRBV4-1 and TRBJ2-7; perhaps TRBD2 as D (6 bases). Per germline, CDR1 MGHRA and CDR2 YSYEKL. V was shortened by 1 base and J by 7 bases, with 11 bases between the two germline ends. This CDR3 contains 13 residues. The CDR3 DNA reads TGCGCCAGCAGCCAAGTCGGGACTGGGGAGCAGTACTTC. It translates to CASSQVGTGEQYF.

This clonotype was recorded many times. The V and J genes are TRBV28 and TRBJ2-7; D not certain. V was trimmed by 7 bases and J by 2 bases, leaving 9 bases between them. This CDR3 contains 12 residues. CDR1 and CDR2 from the germline V gene are MDHEN and SYDVKM. CDR3 protein: CASNAGPYEQYF. The CDR3 DNA follows: TGTGCCAGCAACGCAGGTCCCTACGAGCAGTACTTC.

In this sample, this clonotype turned up a few times. This may stem from a read error, because a much larger clone lies one nucleotide away. The genes are TRBV6-5 and TRBJ2-7; D unclear. V dropped 2 bases and J dropped 3 bases, with 5 bases sitting between them. The CDR3 consists of 12 residues. CDR1 MNHEY and CDR2 SVGAGI come from the germline V gene. The CDR3 is CASSYDRYEQYF. CDR3 nucleotides: TGTGCCAGCAGTTACGACCGCTACGAGCAGTACTTC.

The rearrangement links TRBV20-1 to TRBJ2-7; 8 bases fit TRBD1. The CDR3 spans 14 residues. J lost 5 bases, V lost 6 bases, and 12 bases had no gene match. Germline V gives CDR1 DFQATT, CDR2 SNEGSKA (reference sequence). The CDR3 region has the DNA TGCAGTGCCCGATCCGACAGGGGCCGGGACGAGCAGTACTTC. Residues: CSARSDRGRDEQYF.

The chain joins TRBV7-2 to TRBJ2-3, with 11 positions matching TRBD2. The CDR3 has 17 amino acids. Germline V lookup: CDR1 SGHTA, CDR2 FQGNSA. V lost 4 bases to trimming and J lost 0 bases; unmatched junction nucleotides: 6. CDR3 sequence (DNA): TGTGCCAGCAGCTCATCCGGGACTAGCGGAAGCACAGATACGCAGTATTTT. Its protein product is CASSSSGTSGSTDTQYF.

This clonotype occurred many times. V is TRBV20-1 and J is TRBJ2-3; no definite D call. This CDR3 is built from 13 residues. Looked up from germline, CDR1 is DFQATT and CDR2 is SNEGSKA (reference sequence). The germline V and J ends were trimmed by 5 bases and 0 bases, with 9 bases remaining between them. CDR3 coding DNA: TGCAGTGCTGACGGGCCCAGCACAGATACGCAGTATTTT. This gives the protein CSADGPSTDTQYF.

J is TRBJ2-5 and V is TRBV5-1; maybe TRBD2 (6 bases). V was pared by 4 bases and J by 1 base, with 14 bases between. The germline gives CDR1 SGHRS, CDR2 YFSETQ. The CDR3 extends over 15 amino acids. The CDR3 sequence: CASSTQRASQETQYF. The CDR3, as DNA: TGCGCCAGCAGCACCCAGCGGGCCTCCCAAGAGACCCAGTACTTC.